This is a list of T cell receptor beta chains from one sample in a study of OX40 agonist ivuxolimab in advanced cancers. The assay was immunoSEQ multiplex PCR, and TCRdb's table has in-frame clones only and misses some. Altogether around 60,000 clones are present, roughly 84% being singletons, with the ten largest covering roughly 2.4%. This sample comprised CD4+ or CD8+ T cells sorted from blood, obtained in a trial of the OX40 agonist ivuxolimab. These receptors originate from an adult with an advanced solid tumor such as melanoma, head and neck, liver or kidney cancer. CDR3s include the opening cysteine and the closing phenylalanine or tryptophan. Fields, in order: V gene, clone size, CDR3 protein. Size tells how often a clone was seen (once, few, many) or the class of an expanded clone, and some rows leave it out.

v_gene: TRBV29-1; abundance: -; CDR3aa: CSVERGGLGGYTF
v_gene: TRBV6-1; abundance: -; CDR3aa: CASSADRVSDTQYF
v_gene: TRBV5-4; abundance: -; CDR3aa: CASSLPISGGTGELFF
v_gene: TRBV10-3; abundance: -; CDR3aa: CAIGPSGGTETQYF
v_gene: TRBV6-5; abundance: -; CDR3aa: CASSYATGTGGTEAFF
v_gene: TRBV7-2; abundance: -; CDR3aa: CASSLEGRVNTEAFF
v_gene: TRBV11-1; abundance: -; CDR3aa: CASSPLDQLPRNYGYTF
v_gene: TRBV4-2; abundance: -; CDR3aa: CASSQGIQGSPGNTIYF
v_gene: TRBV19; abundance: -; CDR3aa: CASSPEGPEAYGYTF
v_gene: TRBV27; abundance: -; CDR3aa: CASSFLLGLAAEQYF
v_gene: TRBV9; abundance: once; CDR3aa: CASSADLGTQYF
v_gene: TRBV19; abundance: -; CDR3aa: CASSLYLQTKNTIYF